The clone carrying this T cell receptor (beta chain) was seen repeatedly, ten times or more. From the RT-PCR reads, TCRdb called clonotypes with MiXCR, one entry per CDR3 protein. The data show roughly 41,000 distinct CDR3 sequences, roughly 30% seen once. The sample is drawn from a study of patients and donors after allogeneic stem cell transplantation. The receptor was derived from a human donor who was either an allogeneic HSCT recipient or a stem cell or donor lymphocyte infusion donor (not recorded which). It is not recorded whose cells these are; they may come from a transplant donor. Sequencing was carried out using blood, either unsorted or a sorted T cell fraction (not recorded which).

The CDR3 loop reads CASSTQGANEAFF. Written as DNA, the CDR3 is TGTGCCAGCAGCACCCAGGGGGCGAATGAAGCTTTCTTT. This chain joins TRBV7-3 and TRBJ1-1; 8 bases line up with TRBD1. The CDR3 has 13 residues. Trimming took 5 bases from V and 7 from J; bases not matched to a gene: 6. Germline V gene lookup returns CDR1 SGHTA and CDR2 FQGTGA.